The rows below give T cell receptor beta chains drawn from one sample of a study of OX40 agonist ivuxolimab in advanced cancers. Measured with immunoSEQ multiplex PCR; TCRdb has only the in-frame clones, and not every one. This table has approximately 60,000 clones, more than 75% appearing once. The material was CD4+ or CD8+ T cells sorted from blood, obtained in a trial of the OX40 agonist ivuxolimab. These receptors were taken from an adult with an advanced solid tumor such as melanoma, head and neck, liver or kidney cancer. The CDR3 runs from the conserved cysteine through the conserved F or W. The D gene is left open where the match is weak. Size is stated for part of the rows, as once, few or many counts, or as a class when the clone is expanded.

J	V	size	D	CDR3	DNA
TRBJ2-6	TRBV12-5	.	.	CASASSGANVLTF	TGTGCTAGTGCCTCGAGTGGGGCCAACGTCCTGACTTTC
TRBJ2-5	TRBV6-5	.	TRBD1	CASSLGQGRGETQYF	TGTGCCAGCAGTCTCGGACAGGGCAGAGGAGAGACCCAGTACTTC
TRBJ1-1	TRBV4-1	once	.	CASSPYLMNTEAFF	TGCGCCAGCAGCCCTTATTTAATGAACACTGAAGCTTTCTTT
TRBJ1-1	TRBV21-1	.	.	CASSKRGGFTEAFF	TGTGCCAGCAGCAAAAGAGGGGGCTTCACTGAAGCTTTCTTT
TRBJ1-5	TRBV19	.	.	CASSIAWLDQPQHF	TGTGCCAGTAGTATAGCATGGCTGGATCAGCCCCAGCATTTT
TRBJ2-1	TRBV5-1	.	.	CASSSLDVPIYNEQFF	TGCGCCAGCAGCTCACTAGATGTTCCTATTTACAATGAGCAGTTCTTC
TRBJ1-2	TRBV5-1	.	.	CASSLEQQIYGYTF	TGCGCCAGCAGCTTGGAGCAGCAGATCTATGGCTACACCTTC
TRBJ2-1	TRBV9	once	.	CASSVESRTVNEQFF	TGTGCCAGCAGCGTAGAGTCCAGGACAGTCAATGAGCAGTTCTTC
TRBJ1-5	TRBV30	.	.	CAWSVSSNQPQHF	TGTGCCTGGAGTGTATCCAGCAATCAGCCCCAGCATTTT
TRBJ2-7	TRBV5-1	.	.	CASRSEINSYEQYF	TGCGCCAGCAGATCGGAAATTAACTCCTACGAGCAGTACTTC
TRBJ2-2	TRBV6-5	.	TRBD1	CASLGQGSTGELFF	TGTGCCAGCCTGGGACAGGGGTCCACCGGGGAGCTGTTTTTT
TRBJ1-2	TRBV6-1	medium-sized	.	CASSEGQWGYTF	TGTGCCAGCAGTGAAGGGCAGTGGGGCTACACCTTC
TRBJ2-6	TRBV6-6	.	.	CATGSGANVLTF	TGTGCCACGGGCTCTGGGGCCAACGTCCTGACTTTC
TRBJ2-2	TRBV15	.	.	CATSRALAANTGELFF	TGTGCCACCAGCAGAGCGTTAGCGGCGAACACCGGGGAGCTGTTTTTT
TRBJ1-2	TRBV5-4	.	.	CASSLVGSSNYGYTF	TGTGCCAGCAGCTTGGTTGGCAGTTCCAACTATGGCTACACCTTC
TRBJ1-2	TRBV2	.	.	CASSLENYGYTF	TGTGCCAGCAGTCTTGAAAACTATGGCTACACCTTC
TRBJ1-2	TRBV6-1	.	.	CASTPSVRAVGTF	TGTGCCAGCACCCCCAGTGTCCGGGCAGTCGGTACCTTC
TRBJ1-1	TRBV30	.	.	CAWSFPWSPGAFF	TGTGCCTGGAGTTTCCCGTGGAGTCCGGGGGCTTTCTTT
TRBJ2-7	TRBV7-9	.	.	CASSPTKRYYEQYF	TGTGCCAGCAGCCCTACCAAGCGGTACTACGAGCAGTACTTC
TRBJ1-2	TRBV6-5	few	TRBD1	CASSRTGVGYGYTF	TGTGCCAGCAGCCGGACAGGGGTCGGCTATGGCTACACCTTC
TRBJ2-1	TRBV6-1	.	TRBD1	CASSDDRGRSEQFF	TGTGCCAGCAGTGATGACAGGGGTCGGAGTGAGCAGTTCTTC
TRBJ1-3	TRBV10-3	.	.	CAISEVGHGNTIYF	TGTGCCATCAGTGAGGTAGGGCACGGAAACACCATATATTTT
TRBJ1-5	TRBV2	.	.	CASRQDYSNQPQHF	TGTGCCAGCAGGCAAGATTATAGCAATCAGCCCCAGCATTTT
TRBJ2-1	TRBV29-1	.	.	CSVERLVPPRVTREQFF	TGCAGCGTTGAACGGCTAGTCCCACCAAGGGTGACAAGAGAGCAGTTCTTC
TRBJ1-4	TRBV6-5	.	TRBD1	CASRQTGGGEKLFF	TGTGCCAGCAGACAGACAGGGGGCGGCGAAAAACTGTTTTTT
TRBJ1-2	TRBV11-3	.	.	CASSLGRVDGYTF	TGTGCCAGCAGCTTAGGCAGGGTTGATGGCTACACCTTC
TRBJ1-5	TRBV7-8	.	.	CASSLSGGYNQPQHF	TGTGCCAGCAGCTTGTCCGGGGGCTACAATCAGCCCCAGCATTTT
TRBJ2-5	TRBV7-3	.	TRBD2	CASSPGLAGGQETQYF	TGTGCCAGCAGCCCGGGACTAGCGGGGGGGCAAGAGACCCAGTACTTC
TRBJ2-3	TRBV5-1	few	.	CASSLDQGTDTQYF	TGCGCCAGTAGCCTTGATCAGGGGACAGATACGCAGTATTTT
TRBJ2-7	TRBV23-1	.	TRBD1	CASSQPPPDRDEQYF	TGCGCCAGCAGTCAACCGCCGCCTGACAGGGACGAGCAGTACTTC
TRBJ2-1	TRBV11-2	.	TRBD2	CASRSGLAGDNEQFF	TGTGCCAGCAGATCCGGACTAGCGGGAGACAATGAGCAGTTCTTC
TRBJ1-2	TRBV4-1	.	.	CASSQDSLGYYGYTF	TGCGCCAGCAGCCAAGACTCCCTCGGGTACTATGGCTACACCTTC
TRBJ2-1	TRBV19	.	.	CASSIGLYYLYNEQFF	TGTGCCAGTAGTATAGGGCTTTACTACTTATACAATGAGCAGTTCTTC
TRBJ1-4	TRBV10-2	.	.	CASSEANEKLFF	TGCGCCAGCAGTGAAGCTAATGAAAAACTGTTTTTT
TRBJ1-4	TRBV7-9	few	.	CASSPGARQEKLFF	TGTGCCAGCAGCCCCGGGGCCAGACAGGAAAAACTGTTTTTT